Shown below are 30 T cell receptor beta chains from a single sample sequenced in a study of CD4 T cells in relation to SARS-CoV-2 and coronaviruses. Before the COVID-19 pandemic, during about 2010-2019, CD4+ T cells were taken from unexposed donors. CD4+ T cells were isolated from the cells after nine to eleven days of culture. Measured with immunoSEQ multiplex PCR; TCRdb has only the in-frame clones, and not every one. The data show about 29,000 clones, more than 75% seen once. Which antigens these TCRs recognize remains unknown. Material: CD4+ T cells from PBMCs, cultured in vitro. Source of these receptors: a human donor in good health.

The genes are TRBV5-4 and TRBJ2-3; TRBD2 matches at 8 bases. Trimming removed 3 bases from V and 1 base from J; junction bases left unmatched: 10. The CDR3 spans 17 residues. Germline-derived CDR1 and CDR2 are SGHNT and YYREEE (reference sequence). The CDR3 DNA follows: TGTGCCAGCAGCTCGCCAGGTAGCGGGACTCGCACAGATACGCAGTATTTT. This codes for CASSSPGSGTRTDTQYF.

The rearrangement joins TRBV6-6 to TRBJ2-7; a possible D gene is TRBD2 (6 bases). The germline V gene encodes CDR1 MNHNY and CDR2 SVGAGI (reference sequence). The CDR3 contains 15 residues. V lost 0 bases and J 2 bases, leaving 11 bases between the germline ends. CDR3 bases: TGTGCCAGCAGTTACTCGACAGCGGGTCCCTACGAGCAGTACTTC. This translates into CASSYSTAGPYEQYF.

In its sample, this clone was seen a few times. J is TRBJ2-2 and V is TRBV5-6, with D possibly being TRBD2 (5 bases). The CDR3 has 16 residues. Deletions cut 2 bases from V and 0 bases from J, with 11 bases between. The V gene's germline CDR1 is SGHDT and CDR2 YYEEEE. The CDR3 DNA reads as TGTGCCAGCAGCTTATTCCGGGAAGCGAACACCGGGGAGCTGTTTTTT. It encodes CASSLFREANTGELFF.

The gene calls are TRBV11-3 and TRBJ2-1; no reliable D call. V lost 1 base to trimming and J lost 7 bases, with 8 bases between them. The CDR3 loop spans 13 amino acids. CDR1 and CDR2 from the germline V gene are SGHNT and YENEEA. The CDR3 coding sequence is TGTGCCAGCAGCTTAGGCCCAGTTAATGAGCAGTTCTTC. It encodes CASSLGPVNEQFF.

The V call is TRBV3-1 (or the pseudogene TRBV3-2), the J call TRBJ2-1; 9 positions match TRBD2. Germline V CDR1 and CDR2: LGHDT, YNNKEL (reference sequence). The CDR3 loop spans 16 amino acids. Unmatched junction bases numbered 12, after V lost 2 bases and J lost 10 bases. CDR3 coding DNA: TGTGCCAGCAGCCAATACCGCGGGGGGGCCGAGCGGGAGCAGTTCTTC. It specifies CASSQYRGGAEREQFF.

The rearrangement joins TRBV29-1 to TRBJ2-1; D possibly corresponds to TRBD2 (5 bases). CDR3 length: 12 amino acids. V lost 1 base and J 10 bases, leaving 11 bases between the germline ends. CDR1 is SQVTM and CDR2 is ANQGSEA in the germline V gene. Written as DNA, the CDR3 is TGCAGCGTTGAAGTACTAGTACGGGAGCAGTTCTTC. Translating it yields CSVEVLVREQFF.

This chain links TRBV5-1 with TRBJ2-2; the D gene is possibly TRBD1 (6 bases). CDR1 and CDR2 from the germline V gene are SGHRS and YFSETQ. V gave up 1 base and J gave up 0 bases, with 7 bases separating them. This CDR3 is built from 15 residues. The CDR3 reads CASSLTGTNTGELFF. CDR3 bases: TGCGCCAGCAGCTTGACAGGGACGAACACCGGGGAGCTGTTTTTT.

The chain is built from TRBV24-1 and TRBJ2-5; tentative D call: TRBD2 (6 bases). V was clipped by 5 bases and J by 10 bases, with 16 bases between them. From germline, CDR1 is KGHDR and CDR2 SFDVKD. The CDR3 loop spans 13 amino acids. The CDR3: CATSANSAGLQYF. Written as DNA, the CDR3 is TGTGCCACCAGTGCCAATTCGGCGGGGCTCCAGTACTTC.

The V and J genes are TRBV7-2 and TRBJ2-7; D is unresolved. V was pared by 5 bases and J by 7 bases, with 18 bases between. This CDR3 contains 14 residues. Germline V gives CDR1 SGHTA, CDR2 FQGNSA. The CDR3 DNA reads as TGTGCCAGCAGCCCCAGTAACTCGGGCCAAGAGCAGTACTTC. Protein: CASSPSNSGQEQYF.

V is TRBV5-1 and J is TRBJ1-2, with TRBD1 as a possible D gene (6 bases). The CDR3 is made up of 15 amino acids. Germline V CDR1 and CDR2: SGHRS, YFSETQ. Trimming cost V 0 bases and J 5 bases, with 14 bases left between them. In DNA form, the CDR3 reads TGCGCCAGCAGCTTGGCGCGGGGGGCGCGGTATGGCTACACCTTC. Translated, it gives CASSLARGARYGYTF.

This clone occurred once. The V and J genes are TRBV6-5 and TRBJ2-1; D tentatively reads TRBD1 or TRBD2 (5 bases each). This CDR3 is built from 16 residues. Germline V lookup: CDR1 MNHEY, CDR2 SVGAGI. V was clipped by 0 bases and J by 5 bases, with 14 bases between them. Here the CDR3 DNA reads TGTGCCAGCAGTTACTCAAGGGACCGTCCGAACAATGAGCAGTTCTTC. Translation gives CASSYSRDRPNNEQFF.

This clone was detected a few times. The chain has TRBV25-1 and TRBJ1-6; D is uncertain. Trimming removed 2 bases from V and 0 bases from J, with 8 bases in between. The CDR3 is 16 amino acids. Germline V CDR1 and CDR2: MGHDK, SYGVNS. The CDR3 loop is CASSEAALSYNSPLHF. CDR3 DNA sequence: TGTGCCAGCAGTGAAGCAGCCCTCTCCTATAATTCACCCCTCCACTTT.

The rearrangement uses TRBV29-1 and TRBJ1-1; D is undetermined. Germline V gene data show CDR1 as SQVTM and CDR2 as ANQGSEA. The CDR3 runs 11 residues. The V end was cut by 3 bases, the J end by 8 bases, with 10 bases between. The CDR3 region is CSVEVGWEAFF. CDR3 nucleotide sequence: TGCAGCGTTGAGGTGGGTTGGGAAGCTTTCTTT.

The V gene is TRBV6-5, the J gene TRBJ1-3, with D unresolved. V gave up 5 bases and J gave up 3 bases, with 8 bases separating them. This CDR3 has 13 amino acids. Germline V gene lookup returns CDR1 MNHEY and CDR2 SVGAGI. The CDR3 is CASSPTLGNTIYF. DNA for the CDR3: TGTGCCAGCAGTCCCACCCTTGGAAACACCATATATTTT.

The gene calls are TRBV7-2 and TRBJ1-5; 7 bases fit TRBD1. In germline, CDR1 is SGHTA, CDR2 FQGNSA. The trim removed 5 bases at V and 2 bases at J, leaving 3 bases unmatched. The CDR3 length is 14 residues. The CDR3: CASSQTGGNQPQHF. CDR3 nucleotide sequence: TGTGCCAGCAGCCAAACAGGGGGCAATCAGCCCCAGCATTTT.

This clone came up once. This chain links TRBV19 with TRBJ1-2, with TRBD1 matching over 9 bases. The CDR3 is made up of 14 amino acids. Looked up from germline, CDR1 is LNHDA and CDR2 is SQIVND (reference sequence). V trimming: 5 bases; J trimming: 8 bases; junction bases outside the gene matches: 9. The CDR3, as DNA: TGTGCCAGTAGTCCGGGACAGGGATTTGTCGGCTACACCTTC. Translated, it gives CASSPGQGFVGYTF.

The rearrangement links TRBV25-1 to TRBJ2-1; 12 bases align to TRBD1. The germline gives CDR1 MGHDK, CDR2 SYGVNS. After removal of 3 bases from V and 8 bases from J, the junction contained 2 bases not matched to a gene. The CDR3 extends over 14 amino acids. CDR3 residues: CASSEGTGGYEQFF. The DNA of the CDR3 is TGTGCCAGCAGTGAGGGGACAGGGGGCTATGAGCAGTTCTTC.

The rearrangement links TRBV18 to TRBJ2-7; TRBD2 matches at 9 bases. The CDR3 contains 16 residues. The V segment lost 2 bases and the J segment 0 bases; nucleotides outside the gene matches: 5. In germline, CDR1 is KGHSH, CDR2 LQKENI. CDR3 protein: CASSPTLAGSSYEQYF. CDR3 in DNA: TGTGCCAGCTCACCAACCCTAGCGGGGAGCTCCTACGAGCAGTACTTC. The full variable domain, with the rest looked up from reference TRBV18 and TRBJ2-7, is NAGVMQNPRHLVRRRGQEARLRCSPMKGHSHVYWYRQLPEEGLKFMVYLQKENIIDESGMPKERFSAEFPKEGPSILRIQQVVRGDSAAYFCASSPTLAGSSYEQYFGPGTRLTVT.

This clone was detected only a few times. This sequence joins TRBV4-3 and TRBJ2-2, with 9 bases that match TRBD2. V was pared by 4 bases and J by 5 bases, with 11 bases of the junction left unmatched. The CDR3 sequence is 17 residues long. CDR1 is LGHNA, CDR2 YSLEER, per germline. CDR3 sequence: CASSPGTSWSQTGELFF. Written as DNA, the CDR3 is TGCGCCAGCAGCCCCGGGACTAGCTGGAGCCAGACCGGGGAGCTGTTTTTT.

V and J are TRBV6-6 and TRBJ2-1, with TRBD2 as a possible D gene (6 bases). Germline V gives CDR1 MNHNY, CDR2 SVGAGI (reference sequence). V was clipped by 11 bases and J by 4 bases, with 12 bases between them. The CDR3 length is 12 residues. The CDR3 sequence: CAGNSGYNEQFF. DNA of the CDR3: TGTGCCGGGAATAGCGGATACAATGAGCAGTTCTTC.

The sample holds a few counts of this clone. The chain uses TRBV5-1 and TRBJ2-2; D remains unclear. Germline CDR1 reads SGHRS; CDR2 reads YFSETQ. V was shortened by 2 bases and J by 4 bases, with 9 bases between the two germline ends. CDR3 size: 14 residues. In DNA, the CDR3 is TGCGCCAGCAGCTTTGGCGAGGCCACCGGGGAGCTGTTTTTT. It codes for CASSFGEATGELFF.

J is TRBJ2-3 and V is TRBV6-6; D not resolved. The germline CDR1 and CDR2 sequences are MNHNY and SVGAGI (reference sequence). Trimming cost V 5 bases and J 6 bases, with 9 bases left between them. The CDR3 length is 12 residues. CDR3 sequence (DNA): TGTGCCAGCAGTCTGGACGGGGATACGCAGTATTTT. Protein sequence: CASSLDGDTQYF.

The chain links TRBV27 to TRBJ2-7, with a possible D match to TRBD1 (6 bases). Germline V CDR1 and CDR2: MNHEY, SMNVEV (reference sequence). The CDR3 length is 15 residues. V lost 6 bases, J lost 2 bases, and 17 bases lay in between. As DNA, the CDR3 is TGTGCCAGCAGCATACACCCACAGGGAACCTACGAGCAGTACTTC. It yields the protein CASSIHPQGTYEQYF.

This chain connects TRBV6-5 to TRBJ2-2; perhaps TRBD2 as D (5 bases). This CDR3 has 16 amino acids. Looked up from germline, CDR1 is MNHEY and CDR2 is SVGAGI. The V end lost 0 bases, the J end lost 3 bases, and 11 bases lay between the germline ends. CDR3: CASSYSGYGDTGELFF. Written as DNA, the CDR3 is TGTGCCAGCAGTTACTCTGGCTACGGGGACACCGGGGAGCTGTTTTTT.

The chain carries TRBV7-2 and TRBJ1-2; weak D call: TRBD1 (5 bases). The CDR3 length is 14 residues. Trimming removed 3 bases at V and 8 bases at J, with 16 bases between. In germline, CDR1 is SGHTA, CDR2 FQGNSA. This CDR3 reads CASSFLGEGSGYTF. The CDR3, as DNA: TGTGCCAGCAGCTTCCTAGGGGAAGGCAGCGGCTACACCTTC. The full variable domain, its missing parts supplied by reference TRBV7-2 and TRBJ1-2, is GAGVSQSPSNKVTEKGKDVELRCDPISGHTALYWYRQSLGQGLEFLIYFQGNSAPDKSGLPSDRFSAERTGGSVSTLTIQRTQQEDSAVYLCASSFLGEGSGYTFGSGTRLTVV.

The genes are TRBV11-3 and TRBJ2-7; 16 nucleotides align to TRBD2. The V gene end was trimmed by 8 bases and the J gene end by 7 bases; junction bases not matched to a gene: 5. CDR1 is SGHNT and CDR2 is YENEEA in the germline V gene. This CDR3 has 14 residues. The CDR3 region has the DNA TGTGCCAGCGGGACTAGCGGGAGGGCCGGGGAGCAGTACTTC. Protein product: CASGTSGRAGEQYF.

The chain uses TRBV11-3 and TRBJ2-5, with TRBD2 matching over 13 bases. Trimming took 4 bases from V and 5 from J; bases not matched to a gene: 7. The length of the CDR3 is 16 residues. Germline V gene sequence: CDR1 SGHNT, CDR2 YENEEA. CDR3 DNA sequence: TGTGCCAGCAGCTACGGGACTAGCGGGGCCTCCGAGACCCAGTACTTC. This encodes CASSYGTSGASETQYF.

The V and J genes are TRBV29-1 and TRBJ2-1; 12 bases agree with TRBD2. Germline loops: CDR1 SQVTM, CDR2 ANQGSEA. This CDR3 has 14 amino acids. The V and J ends lost 1 base and 5 bases, in that order; junction bases with no gene match: 0. The CDR3 here is CSVEGTSGDNEQFF. CDR3 DNA sequence: TGCAGCGTTGAAGGGACTAGCGGGGACAATGAGCAGTTCTTC.

This clone appeared a few times. The chain links TRBV2 to TRBJ1-2, with D maybe TRBD1 (6 bases). CDR3 length equals 14 residues. Trimming removed 2 bases from V and 0 bases from J, with 7 bases in between. Germline V gene data show CDR1 as SNHLY and CDR2 as FYNNEI. The CDR3 loop reads CASSEQGSNYGYTF. Written as DNA, the CDR3 is TGTGCCAGCAGTGAACAGGGGTCTAACTATGGCTACACCTTC.

This chain joins TRBV27 and TRBJ2-3; 8 positions match TRBD1. The CDR3 consists of 13 residues. The germline V gene encodes CDR1 MNHEY and CDR2 SMNVEV (reference sequence). V gave up 6 bases and J gave up 1 base; unmatched junction bases: 0. The CDR3 spells CASRTGGTDTQYF. The CDR3 DNA reads TGTGCCAGCAGGACAGGGGGCACAGATACGCAGTATTTT.